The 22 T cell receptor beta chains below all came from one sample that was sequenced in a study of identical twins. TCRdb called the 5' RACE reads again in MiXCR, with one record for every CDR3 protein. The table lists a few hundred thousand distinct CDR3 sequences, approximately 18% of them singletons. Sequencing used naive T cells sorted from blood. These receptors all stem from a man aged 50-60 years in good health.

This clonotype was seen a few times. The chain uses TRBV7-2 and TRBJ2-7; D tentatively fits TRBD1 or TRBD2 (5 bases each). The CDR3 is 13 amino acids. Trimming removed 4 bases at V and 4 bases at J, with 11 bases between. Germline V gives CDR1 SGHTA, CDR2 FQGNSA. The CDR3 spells CASSSGPLYEQYF. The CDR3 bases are TGTGCCAGCAGCTCGGGACCACTTTACGAGCAGTACTTC. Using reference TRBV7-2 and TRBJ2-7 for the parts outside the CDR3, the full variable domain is GAGVSQSPSNKVTEKGKDVELRCDPISGHTALYWYRQSLGQGLEFLIYFQGNSAPDKSGLPSDRFSAERTGGSVSTLTIQRTQQEDSAVYLCASSSGPLYEQYFGPGTRLTVT.

CDR3 sequence: CSARRGGNSNQPQHF. DNA of the CDR3: TGCAGTGCTAGACGTGGGGGCAATAGCAATCAGCCCCAGCATTTT. The V gene is TRBV20-1, the J gene TRBJ1-5; a possible D gene is TRBD1 (6 bases). Germline V gives CDR1 DFQATT, CDR2 SNEGSKA (reference sequence). This CDR3 is built from 15 residues. V gave up 2 bases and J gave up 0 bases, with 11 bases separating them.

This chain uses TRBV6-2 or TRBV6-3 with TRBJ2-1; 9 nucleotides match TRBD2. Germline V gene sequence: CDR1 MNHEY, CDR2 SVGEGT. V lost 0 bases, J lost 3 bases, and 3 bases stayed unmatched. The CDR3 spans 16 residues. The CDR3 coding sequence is TGTGCCAGCAGTTACTCTAGCGGGAGTCTCTACAATGAGCAGTTCTTC. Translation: CASSYSSGSLYNEQFF.

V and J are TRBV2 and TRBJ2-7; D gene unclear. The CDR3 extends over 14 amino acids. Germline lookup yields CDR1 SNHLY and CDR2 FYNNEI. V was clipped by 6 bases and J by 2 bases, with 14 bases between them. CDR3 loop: CASSAPPGTYEQYF. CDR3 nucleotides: TGTGCCAGCAGCGCCCCGCCAGGCACCTACGAGCAGTACTTC.

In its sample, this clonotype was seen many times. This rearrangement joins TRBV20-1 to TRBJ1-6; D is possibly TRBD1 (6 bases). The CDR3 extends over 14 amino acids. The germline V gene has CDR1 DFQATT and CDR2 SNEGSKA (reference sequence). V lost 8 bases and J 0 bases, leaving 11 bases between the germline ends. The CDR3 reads CSPDRSSYNSPLHF. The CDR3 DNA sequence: TGCAGTCCTGACAGGTCCTCCTATAATTCACCCCTCCACTTT.

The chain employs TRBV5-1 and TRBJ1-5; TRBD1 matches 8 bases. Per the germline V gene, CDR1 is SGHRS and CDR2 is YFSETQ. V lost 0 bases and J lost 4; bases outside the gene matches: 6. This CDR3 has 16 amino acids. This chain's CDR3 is CASSLDPGTGNQPQHF. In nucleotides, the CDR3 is TGCGCCAGCAGCTTGGACCCCGGGACAGGTAATCAGCCCCAGCATTTT.

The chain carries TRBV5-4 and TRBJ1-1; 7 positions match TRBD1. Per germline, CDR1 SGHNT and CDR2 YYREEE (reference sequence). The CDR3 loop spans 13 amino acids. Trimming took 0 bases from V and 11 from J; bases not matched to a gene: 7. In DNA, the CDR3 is TGTGCCAGCAGCTTGGGTACAGGGGAGGTGGCTTTCTTT. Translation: CASSLGTGEVAFF.

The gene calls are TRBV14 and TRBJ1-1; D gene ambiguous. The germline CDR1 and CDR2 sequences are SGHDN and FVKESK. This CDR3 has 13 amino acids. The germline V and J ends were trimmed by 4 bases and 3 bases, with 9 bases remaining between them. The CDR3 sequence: CASSPLLYTEAFF. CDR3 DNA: TGTGCCAGCAGCCCGCTTTTGTACACTGAAGCTTTCTTT.

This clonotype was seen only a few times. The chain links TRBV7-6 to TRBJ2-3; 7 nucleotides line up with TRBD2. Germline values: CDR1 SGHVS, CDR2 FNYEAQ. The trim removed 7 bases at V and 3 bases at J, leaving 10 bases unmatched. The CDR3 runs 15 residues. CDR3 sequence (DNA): TGTGCCAGCACCCGGGGACTAAGCGGTACAGATACGCAGTATTTT. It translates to CASTRGLSGTDTQYF. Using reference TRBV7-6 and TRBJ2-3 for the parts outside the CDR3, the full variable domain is GAGVSQSPRYKVTKRGQDVALRCDPISGHVSLYWYRQALGQGPEFLTYFNYEAQQDKSGLPNDRFSAERPEGSISTLTIQRTEQRDSAMYRCASTRGLSGTDTQYFGPGTRLTVL.

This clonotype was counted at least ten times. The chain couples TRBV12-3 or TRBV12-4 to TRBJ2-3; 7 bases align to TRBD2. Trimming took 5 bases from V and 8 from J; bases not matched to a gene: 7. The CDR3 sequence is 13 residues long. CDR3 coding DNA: TGTGCCAGCAGTACTTCTCTAGCGGCTACGCAGTATTTT. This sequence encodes CASSTSLAATQYF.

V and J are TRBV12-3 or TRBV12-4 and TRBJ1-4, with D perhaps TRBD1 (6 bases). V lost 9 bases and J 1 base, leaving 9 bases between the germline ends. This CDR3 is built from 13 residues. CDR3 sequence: CASSTGTNEKLFF. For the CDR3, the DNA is TGTGCCAGTTCGACAGGAACTAATGAAAAACTGTTTTTT.

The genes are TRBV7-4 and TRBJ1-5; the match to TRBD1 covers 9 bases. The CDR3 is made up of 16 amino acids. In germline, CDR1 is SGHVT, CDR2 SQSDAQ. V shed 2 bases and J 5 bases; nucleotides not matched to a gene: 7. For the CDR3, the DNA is TGTGCCAGCAGCTTATTCCCCCACAGGGGGCATCAGCCCCAGCATTTT. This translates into CASSLFPHRGHQPQHF. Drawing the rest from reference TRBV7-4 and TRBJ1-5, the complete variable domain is GAGVSQSPRYKVAKRGRDVALRCDSISGHVTLYWYRQTLGQGSEVLTYSQSDAQRDKSGRPSGRFSAERPERSVSTLKIQRTEQGDSAVYLCASSLFPHRGHQPQHFGDGTRLSIL.

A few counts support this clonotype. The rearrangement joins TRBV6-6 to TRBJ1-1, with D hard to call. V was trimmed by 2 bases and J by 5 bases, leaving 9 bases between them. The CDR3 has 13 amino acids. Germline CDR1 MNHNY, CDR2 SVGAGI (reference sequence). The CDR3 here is CASSYTTETEAFF. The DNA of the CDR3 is TGTGCCAGCAGTTACACTACGGAGACTGAAGCTTTCTTT.

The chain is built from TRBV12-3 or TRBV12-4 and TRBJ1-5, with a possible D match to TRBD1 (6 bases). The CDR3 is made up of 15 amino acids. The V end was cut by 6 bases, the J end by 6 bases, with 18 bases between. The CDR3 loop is CASSRGARRGQPQHF. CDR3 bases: TGTGCCAGCAGCCGGGGGGCGCGGCGGGGTCAGCCCCAGCATTTT.

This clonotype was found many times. The CDR3, as DNA: TGTGCCAGCAGTGAAGCAACTAATAGCAATCAGCCCCAGCATTTT. This codes for CASSEATNSNQPQHF. The gene calls are TRBV2 and TRBJ1-5; D unclear. V lost 0 bases and J 0 bases, leaving 6 bases between the germline ends. The CDR3 spans 15 residues. Germline CDR1 SNHLY, CDR2 FYNNEI.

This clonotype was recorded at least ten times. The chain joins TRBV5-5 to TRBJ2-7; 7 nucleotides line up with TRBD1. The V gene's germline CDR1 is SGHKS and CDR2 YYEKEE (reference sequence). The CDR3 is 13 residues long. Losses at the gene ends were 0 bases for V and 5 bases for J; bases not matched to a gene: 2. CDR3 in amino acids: CASSLDRGNEQYF. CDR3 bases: TGTGCCAGCAGCTTGGACAGGGGTAACGAGCAGTACTTC. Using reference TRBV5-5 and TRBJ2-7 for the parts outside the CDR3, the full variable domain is DAGVTQSPTHLIKTRGQQVTLRCSPISGHKSVSWYQQVLGQGPQFIFQYYEKEERGRGNFPDRFSARQFPNYSSELNVNALLLGDSALYLCASSLDRGNEQYFGPGTRLTVT.

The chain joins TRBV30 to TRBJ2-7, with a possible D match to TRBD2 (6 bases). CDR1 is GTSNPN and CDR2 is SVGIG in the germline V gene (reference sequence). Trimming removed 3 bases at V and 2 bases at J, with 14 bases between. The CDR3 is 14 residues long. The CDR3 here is CAWSGTLRPYEQYF. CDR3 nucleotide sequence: TGTGCCTGGAGCGGGACTCTGAGGCCCTACGAGCAGTACTTC.

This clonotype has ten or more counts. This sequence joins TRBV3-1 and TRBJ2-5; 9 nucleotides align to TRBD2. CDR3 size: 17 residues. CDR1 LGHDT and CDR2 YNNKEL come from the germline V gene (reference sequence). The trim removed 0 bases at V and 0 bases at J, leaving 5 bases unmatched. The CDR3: CASSQELGGRDQETQYF. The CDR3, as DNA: TGTGCCAGCAGCCAAGAACTGGGCGGGAGGGACCAAGAGACCCAGTACTTC.

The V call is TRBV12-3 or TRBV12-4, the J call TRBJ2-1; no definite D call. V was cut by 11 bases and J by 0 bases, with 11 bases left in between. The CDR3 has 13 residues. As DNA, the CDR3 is TGTGCCTGCGACGGCCACTCCTACAATGAGCAGTTCTTC. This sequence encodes CACDGHSYNEQFF.

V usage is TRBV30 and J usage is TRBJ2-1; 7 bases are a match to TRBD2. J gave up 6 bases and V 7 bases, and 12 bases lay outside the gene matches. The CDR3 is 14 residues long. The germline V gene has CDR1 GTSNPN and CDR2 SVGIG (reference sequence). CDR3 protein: CASLPRSGANEQFF. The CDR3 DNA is TGTGCCTCCCTCCCGCGGAGCGGGGCCAATGAGCAGTTCTTC.

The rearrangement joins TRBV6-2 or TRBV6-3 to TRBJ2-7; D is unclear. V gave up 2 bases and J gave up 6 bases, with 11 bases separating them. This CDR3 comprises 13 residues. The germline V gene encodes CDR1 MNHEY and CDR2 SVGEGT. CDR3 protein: CASSYNDWSEQYF. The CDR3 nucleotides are TGTGCCAGCAGTTACAACGACTGGTCCGAGCAGTACTTC.

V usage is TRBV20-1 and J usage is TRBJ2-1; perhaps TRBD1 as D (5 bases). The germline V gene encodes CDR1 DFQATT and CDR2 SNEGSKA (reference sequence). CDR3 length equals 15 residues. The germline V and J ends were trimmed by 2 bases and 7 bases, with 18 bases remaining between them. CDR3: CSARKTVGPRNEQFF. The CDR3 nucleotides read TGCAGTGCTAGAAAGACAGTGGGCCCTCGAAATGAGCAGTTCTTC.